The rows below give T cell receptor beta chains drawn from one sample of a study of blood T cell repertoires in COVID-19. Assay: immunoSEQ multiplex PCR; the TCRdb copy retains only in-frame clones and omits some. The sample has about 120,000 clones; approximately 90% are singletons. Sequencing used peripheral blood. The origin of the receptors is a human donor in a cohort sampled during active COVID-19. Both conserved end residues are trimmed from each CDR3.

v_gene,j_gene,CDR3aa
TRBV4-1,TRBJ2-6,ASSQGQGATAGANVLT
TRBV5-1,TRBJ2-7,ASSSSTGPYEQY
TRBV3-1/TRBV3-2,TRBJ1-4,ASSHSDEKLF
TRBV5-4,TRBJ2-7,ASSPNSGTGTYEQY
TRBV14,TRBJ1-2,ASSQVPDGYT
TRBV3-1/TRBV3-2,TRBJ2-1,ASSQVAGGRNEQF
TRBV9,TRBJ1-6,ASSVAPPNSPLH
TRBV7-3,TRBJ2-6,ASSLRSAEGWANVLT
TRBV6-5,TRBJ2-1,ASSYRTVANEQF
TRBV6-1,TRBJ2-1,ASSELLVAGVFNEQF
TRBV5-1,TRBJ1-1,ASSLGELNNIAEAF
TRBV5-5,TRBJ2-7,ASSSLGSSYEQY
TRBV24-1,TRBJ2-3,ATSLRTDTQY
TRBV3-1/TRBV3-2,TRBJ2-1,ASTPTSGRNEQF
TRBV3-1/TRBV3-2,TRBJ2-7,ASSPGLAGAGYEQY
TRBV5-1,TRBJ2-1,ASSSEGQGMNEQF
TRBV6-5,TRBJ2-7,ASSSNLRGEQY
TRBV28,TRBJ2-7,ASTSTGTHGLYEQY
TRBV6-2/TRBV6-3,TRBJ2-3,ASSYSPAGLYTDTQY
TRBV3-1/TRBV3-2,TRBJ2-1,ASSRLTGVHEQF
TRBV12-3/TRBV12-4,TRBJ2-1,ASSLDVSQMF
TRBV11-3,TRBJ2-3,ASSSNRRHTDTQY
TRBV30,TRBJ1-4,AWSVRGGWGEKLF
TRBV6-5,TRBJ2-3,ASSRTGSGPDTQY
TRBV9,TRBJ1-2,ASGRGQVYGYT
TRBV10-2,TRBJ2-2,ASTLIGTDTGELF
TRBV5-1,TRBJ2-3,ASSKGVTDTQY
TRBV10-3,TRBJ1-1,AISGTGWGNTEAF
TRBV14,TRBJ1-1,ASTRQGKNTEAF
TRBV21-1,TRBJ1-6,ARKVPRGNSPLH
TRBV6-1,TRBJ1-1,ASSDGAWGRGTEAF
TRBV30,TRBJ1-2,AWSPGQSINYGYT